This T cell receptor (beta chain) was sequenced for a study of blood T cell repertoires in COVID-19. For the study at large: Acute-phase and convalescent COVID-19 samples originated in the United States, Italy and Spain. The analysed material was cDNA or gDNA that came from T cells, B-cell-depleted T cells, or PBMCs.

As handled by the study authors: Researchers report that nucleated cell counts were estimated from reference gene primer amplification. The table came from immunoSEQ multiplex PCR; TCRdb's copy has only in-frame clones and leaves some out. The DNA gave D and trimming, while V, J and clone size come from that table. The profile covers under 200,000 clones, with 85% to 90% appearing a single time and roughly 0.57% taken by the ten largest. CDR1 and CDR2 from the germline V gene are SGHNT and YYREEE (reference sequence). Trimming removed 4 bases from V and 5 bases from J, with 12 bases in between. The CDR3 loop spans 13 amino acids.

Source material: peripheral blood. The source is a man in his sixties with COVID-19, enrolled during active disease. V and J are TRBV5-4 and TRBJ2-5, with TRBD1 as a possible D gene (5 bases). CDR3 sequence (DNA): TGTGCCAGCAGCCCGCAGGGCCGGGAGACCCAGTACTTC. Amino acid sequence: CASSPQGRETQYF.